This T cell receptor (beta chain) stems from a study of beta chain features in type 1 diabetes. Study overall: Cell yields, gender and age were comparable in patients and healthy donors.

Note on this clone: Its antigen is undetermined.

Overall study findings and caveats: VDJ junctions sequenced from type 1 diabetes patients showed fewer insertions and more deletions.

TCRB transcripts that were expressed got sequenced, as all of the isolated RNA had been reverse transcribed. Data came from immunoSEQ multiplex PCR; TCRdb stores just in-frame clones and leaves some out. Of about 140,000 clones in the sample, approximately 10% were seen once. Trimming took off 0 bases at V and 5 bases at J, with 14 bases between the two ends. In germline, CDR1 is SGDLS, CDR2 YYNGEE. This CDR3 has 15 amino acids. This TCR was recovered from a woman aged 40 to 50 in good health. This sequence joins TRBV9 and TRBJ2-5; the D gene is possibly TRBD1 (6 bases). Sequenced material: central memory CD4+ T cells from blood. CDR3 residues: CASSVGSTGRETQYF. CDR3 coding DNA: TGTGCCAGCAGCGTAGGGTCCACAGGGCGGGAGACCCAGTACTTC.